This TCR beta chain was sequenced during a study of CD4 T cells in relation to SARS-CoV-2 and coronaviruses. Findings of the study overall: Memory recall responses, not primary responses primed in culture, are what the assay detects.

In its sample, this clone was seen once. No antigen is known for it. TCRdb's table, derived via immunoSEQ multiplex PCR, lists solely in-frame clones and lacks some. The sample carries tens of thousands of clones, approximately 88% recorded once. Naive and memory CD4+ T cells came from enriched cryopreserved PBMCs. Germline assignment: CDR1 SGDLS and CDR2 YYNGEE. CDR3 size: 14 residues. V dropped 0 bases and J dropped 3 bases, with 8 bases sitting between them. Sequencing was performed on memory CD4+ T cells from PBMCs. V and J are TRBV9 and TRBJ2-3; no definite D call. The source is an adult with COVID-19. In DNA, the CDR3 is TGTGCCAGCAGCGTAGACCTCGCAACAGATACGCAGTATTTT. Protein product: CASSVDLATDTQYF.